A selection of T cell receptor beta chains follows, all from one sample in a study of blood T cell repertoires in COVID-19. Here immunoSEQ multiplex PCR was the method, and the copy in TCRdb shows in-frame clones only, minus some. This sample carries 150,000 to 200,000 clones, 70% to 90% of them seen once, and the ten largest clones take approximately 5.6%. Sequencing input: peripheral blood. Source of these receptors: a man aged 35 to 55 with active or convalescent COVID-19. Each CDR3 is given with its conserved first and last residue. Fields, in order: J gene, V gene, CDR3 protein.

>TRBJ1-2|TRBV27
CASTTGLGGYTF
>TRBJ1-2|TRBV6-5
CASARAGSSYGYTF
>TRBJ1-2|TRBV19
CASSISVNYGYTF
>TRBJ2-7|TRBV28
CAIRGSYTYEQYF
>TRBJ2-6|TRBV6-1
CASSGTGGSGANVLTF
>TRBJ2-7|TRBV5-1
CASSFSSPGTRKYEQYF
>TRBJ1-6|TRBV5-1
CASSFDRDNSPLHF
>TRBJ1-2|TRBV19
CASGDRDYGYTF
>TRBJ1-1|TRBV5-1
CASSEDRSISEAFF
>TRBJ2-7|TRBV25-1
CASSDRGHEQYF
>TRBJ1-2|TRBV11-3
CASSSRSFGVGYTF
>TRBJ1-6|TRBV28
CASSTSAGYNSPLHF
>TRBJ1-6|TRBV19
CASSYGQGPHYNSPLHF
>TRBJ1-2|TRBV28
CASSLSRDTYGYTF
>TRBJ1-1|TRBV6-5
CASSYPRGAGSIEAFF
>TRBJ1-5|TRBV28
CAITGPNSGQPQHF
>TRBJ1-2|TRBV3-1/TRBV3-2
CASSQDRTGGYYGYTF
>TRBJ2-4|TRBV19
CASSLGIASWAGKNIQYF
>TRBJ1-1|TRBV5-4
CASSFTQGSSEAFF
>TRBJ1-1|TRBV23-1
CASSQGQDSGNTEAFF
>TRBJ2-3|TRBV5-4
CASSLRRARDTDTQYF